The present T cell receptor (beta chain) was sequenced within a study of blood T cells in healthy people across ages. Findings of the study overall: Diversity estimates drawn from one million T cells were deemed underestimates.

A few counts support this clonotype. Its antigen is as yet unknown. PCR was performed a second time for about 6 to 12 cycles using a sample-barcoded 5' primer and a J-beta primer mix. TCRdb processed the 5' RACE reads anew with MiXCR; each CDR3 protein has one entry. This sample yields 1.5 million to 2 million distinct CDR3 sequences, of which roughly 27% are seen a single time; 7% to 9% belongs to the top ten. There are 13 residues in the CDR3. Germline CDR1 KGHDR, CDR2 SFDVKD. The germline V and J ends were trimmed by 8 bases and 3 bases, with 11 bases remaining between them. The source is a woman aged 25 to 39 in good health. This chain joins TRBV24-1 and TRBJ2-3; D is possibly TRBD1 (6 bases). The sample taken for sequencing was blood. CDR3 region: CATKDRLTDTQYF. The CDR3 bases are TGTGCCACCAAAGACAGGTTAACAGATACGCAGTATTTT.